This record concerns one T cell receptor beta chain sequence. Here immunoSEQ multiplex PCR was the method, and the copy in TCRdb shows in-frame clones only, minus some. The sample contains tens of thousands of clones, 83% of which appear only once. These data belong to a study of OX40 agonist ivuxolimab in advanced cancers. This TCR was recovered from an adult with an advanced solid tumor such as melanoma, head and neck, liver or kidney cancer. The sequences come from CD4+ or CD8+ T cells sorted from blood, collected in a trial of the OX40 agonist ivuxolimab.

CDR3 in amino acids: CASSPTNTEAFF. CDR3 in DNA: TGTGCCAGCTCACCAACGAACACTGAAGCTTTCTTT. This chain uses TRBV18 with TRBJ1-1; D gene uncertain. Trimming removed 2 bases from V and 1 base from J, with 2 bases in between. Germline CDR1 KGHSH, CDR2 LQKENI. CDR3 size: 12 residues.